The 4 T cell receptor beta chains below were found in one sample sequenced in a study of T cells after yellow fever vaccination. TCRdb itself ran the 5' RACE reads through MiXCR, one entry per CDR3 protein. The profile shows under 550,000 distinct CDR3 sequences, around a fifth of them singletons. The sequenced sample was PBMCs, obtained less than 25 days after the first yellow fever vaccination. The receptors were gathered from a man aged 18 to 29 who received the YFV17D yellow fever vaccine.

The V and J genes are TRBV29-1 and TRBJ1-4; D is unclear. Per the germline V gene, CDR1 is SQVTM and CDR2 is ANQGSEA. The CDR3 loop spans 11 amino acids. CDR3 protein: CRKGNCEKLFF. DNA of the CDR3: TGCAGGAAGGGAAATTGCGAAAAACTGTTTTTT.

This clonotype turned up a few times. J is TRBJ2-2 and V is TRBV7-2; D is possibly TRBD1 or TRBD2 (5 bases each). The CDR3 consists of 15 residues. V dropped 3 bases and J dropped 5 bases, with 13 bases sitting between them. Germline V lookup: CDR1 SGHTA, CDR2 FQGNSA. CDR3 sequence reads: CASSFQGEGTGELFF. The CDR3 DNA follows: TGTGCCAGCAGCTTCCAGGGCGAGGGGACCGGGGAGCTGTTTTTT. Complete variable domain (other parts from reference TRBV7-2 and TRBJ2-2): GAGVSQSPSNKVTEKGKDVELRCDPISGHTALYWYRQSLGQGLEFLIYFQGNSAPDKSGLPSDRFSAERTGGSVSTLTIQRTQQEDSAVYLCASSFQGEGTGELFFGEGSRLTVL.

The J gene is TRBJ2-5, the V gene TRBV9, with D hard to call. The V gene's germline CDR1 is SGDLS and CDR2 YYNGEE. The CDR3 is 15 amino acids. V was clipped by 2 bases and J by 0 bases, with 11 bases between them. The CDR3: CASSVSSRYQETQYF. CDR3 in DNA: TGTGCCAGCAGCGTTTCGTCCCGGTACCAAGAGACCCAGTACTTC.

J is TRBJ1-4 and V is TRBV4-2; D perhaps matches TRBD1 (5 bases). The CDR3 is made up of 14 amino acids. Germline V gene sequence: CDR1 LGHNA, CDR2 YNFKEQ. V lost 3 bases, J lost 6 bases, and 11 bases lay in between. The CDR3 DNA follows: TGTGCCAGCAGCCACCGACAGCTTCATGAAAAACTGTTTTTT. Residues: CASSHRQLHEKLFF.